Below, one TCR beta chain is given with its context. As a fraction of the sample, this clone is large (0.1 to 1%). Its target antigen remains unknown. No much larger clonotype is one base removed from it; base qualities were not supplied. The data were obtained in a study of tumour-infiltrating T cells in Burkitt lymphoma (dated by TCRdb to about 2020). Study-level background: All epidemiological subtypes of Burkitt lymphoma were represented in the cohort, which was made up of fewer than 100 patients. TCR repertoire data were correlated with clinical outcome; productive clonality predicted overall and progression-free survival, independent of established prognosticators including age at diagnosis.

General study outcomes and caveats: Several public clonotypes shared across numerous Burkitt lymphoma patients were found, suggesting shared tumour neoantigen selection absent from diffuse large B-cell lymphoma.

The library was generated by the immunoSEQ multiplex PCR assay. Not all clones reach the TCRdb copy of this immuneACCESS table, which keeps in-frame sequences only. Checked studies attribute under half of the gap to unresolved V genes and leave the rest unexplained. The sample table records 1,500 to 2,000 clones; more than 10% of these occur just once. 6.5% to 8.5% of the sample is taken by the ten largest. Trimming takes 3 bases from V and 9 bases from J, and the germline ends sit 6 bases apart. CDR1 LNHDA and CDR2 SQIVND are derived from the germline V gene (reference sequence). Including cysteine and phenylalanine, the CDR3 has 12 amino acids. CDR3 DNA is the only sequence kept; it has 36 bases, read in frame from the first base.

In this chain, TRBV19 is recombined with TRBJ1-6, with no D gene named confidently. The source is a human donor with Burkitt lymphoma. Sequencing was done on a sample of tumor tissue. The CDR3 region reads CASSIAASPLHF. The DNA sequence is as follows: TGTGCCAGTAGTATTGCAGCTTCACCCCTCCACTTT.